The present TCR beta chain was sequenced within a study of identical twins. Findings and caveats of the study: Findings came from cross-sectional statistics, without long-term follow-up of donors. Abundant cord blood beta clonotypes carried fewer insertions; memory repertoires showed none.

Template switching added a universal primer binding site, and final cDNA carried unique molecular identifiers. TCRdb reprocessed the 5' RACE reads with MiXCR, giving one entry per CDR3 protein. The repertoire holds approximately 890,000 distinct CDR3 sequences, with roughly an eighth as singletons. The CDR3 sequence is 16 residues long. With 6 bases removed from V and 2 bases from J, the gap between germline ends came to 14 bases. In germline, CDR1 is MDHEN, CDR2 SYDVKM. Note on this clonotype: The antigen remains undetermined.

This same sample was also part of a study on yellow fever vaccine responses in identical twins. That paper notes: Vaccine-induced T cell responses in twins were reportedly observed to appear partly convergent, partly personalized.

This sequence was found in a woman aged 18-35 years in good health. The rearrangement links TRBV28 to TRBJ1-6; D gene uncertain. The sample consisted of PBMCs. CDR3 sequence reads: CASSKPEGTYNSPLHF. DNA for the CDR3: TGTGCCAGCAGCAAACCGGAGGGCACCTATAATTCACCCCTCCACTTT. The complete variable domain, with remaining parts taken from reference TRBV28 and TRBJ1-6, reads DVKVTQSSRYLVKRTGEKVFLECVQDMDHENMFWYRQDPGLGLRLIYFSYDVKMKEKGDIPEGYSVSREKKERFSLILESASTNQTSMYLCASSKPEGTYNSPLHFGNGTRLTVT.